The 14 T cell receptor beta chains given below trace back to one sample, sequenced in a study of blood T cells in healthy people across ages. It was with a sample-barcoded 5' primer and a J-beta primer mix that a second PCR of about 7 to 12 cycles was run. One entry per CDR3 protein results from TCRdb running MiXCR on the 5' RACE reads. Of 750,000 to 850,000 distinct CDR3 sequences listed, just under 25% are singletons. The same data also contributed to another study, on T cells of mothers and their children.

The specimen sequenced was blood. These receptors came from a boy aged 5-17 years in good health.

The table lists this clonotype with a few counts. The CDR3, as DNA: TGTGCCACCAGCAGGGGACAGCGCACAGATACGCAGTATTTT. It encodes CATSRGQRTDTQYF. J is TRBJ2-3 and V is TRBV15, with 7 bases identical to TRBD1. The CDR3 sequence is 14 residues long. Germline V gene sequence: CDR1 LNHNV, CDR2 YYDKDF (reference sequence). V shed 3 bases, J shed 1 base, and the junction held 1 base outside the gene matches.

This clonotype has a handful of counts. The rearrangement joins TRBV4-2 to TRBJ2-7; the D is unclear. Germline CDR1 LGHNA, CDR2 YNFKEQ. Trimming pared 4 bases from V and 10 bases from J, leaving 11 bases between. The CDR3 sequence is 11 residues long. In DNA, the CDR3 is TGTGCCAGCAGCCGGCTCCAAGTTCAGTACTTC. It encodes CASSRLQVQYF.

This clonotype appeared a few times. The genes are TRBV25-1 and TRBJ1-6; 9 nucleotides line up with TRBD1. The CDR3 runs 14 residues. Trimming removed 4 bases from V and 6 bases from J; junction bases left unmatched: 1. The V gene's germline CDR1 is MGHDK and CDR2 SYGVNS. The CDR3 DNA reads as TGTGCCAGCAGTGGGACAGGGGCTAATTCACCCCTCCACTTT. Its translation is CASSGTGANSPLHF.

The chain couples TRBV7-9 to TRBJ1-1; TRBD1 matches 7 bases. V lost 4 bases and J lost 1; bases outside the gene matches: 9. This CDR3 is built from 16 residues. Germline V gives CDR1 SEHNR, CDR2 FQNEAQ (reference sequence). This CDR3 is CASSSGRGWANTEAFF. CDR3 nucleotides: TGTGCCAGCAGCTCAGGCAGGGGGTGGGCGAACACTGAAGCTTTCTTT. Looking up the rest from reference TRBV7-9 and TRBJ1-1 gives the full variable domain: DTGVSQNPRHKITKRGQNVTFRCDPISEHNRLYWYRQTLGQGPEFLTYFQNEAQLEKSRLLSDRFSAERPKGSFSTLEIQRTEQGDSAMYLCASSSGRGWANTEAFFGQGTRLTVV.

V gene TRBV28 combines with J gene TRBJ1-6; TRBD1 aligns across 8 bases. Losses at the gene ends were 5 bases for V and 7 bases for J; bases not matched to a gene: 10. Germline CDR1 is MDHEN and CDR2 is SYDVKM. This CDR3 comprises 16 residues. The CDR3 sequence is CASSLSRTGTNSPLHF. In nucleotides, the CDR3 is TGTGCCAGCAGTCTATCCCGGACAGGGACGAATTCACCCCTCCACTTT.

The sample holds a few counts of this clonotype. The J gene is TRBJ2-1, the V gene TRBV28; D is undetermined. Germline V CDR1 and CDR2: MDHEN, SYDVKM. This CDR3 is 11 amino acids long. Trimming pared 5 bases from V and 10 bases from J, leaving 9 bases between. Here the CDR3 DNA reads TGTGCCAGCAGTCCTAGATACGAGCAGTTCTTC. Its protein is CASSPRYEQFF.

V is TRBV29-1 and J is TRBJ2-2, with 9 positions matching TRBD1. This CDR3 spans 13 amino acids. The J segment lost 5 bases and the V segment lost 5 bases, leaving 3 bases of the junction unmatched. Germline V gene sequence: CDR1 SQVTM, CDR2 ANQGSEA. The CDR3 spells CSVWTGVTGELFF. CDR3 DNA sequence: TGCAGCGTTTGGACAGGGGTAACCGGGGAGCTGTTTTTT.

A single count supports this clonotype. The V gene is TRBV29-1, the J gene TRBJ2-7; possibly TRBD1 for D (5 bases). The V gene lost 7 bases and the J gene lost 6 bases, with 19 bases spanning the gap. The CDR3 loop spans 13 amino acids. Germline V gene data show CDR1 as SQVTM and CDR2 as ANQGSEA. Written as DNA, the CDR3 is TGCAGCGGACGCTCAAACGCAGGGTCCGAGCAGTACTTC. Protein product: CSGRSNAGSEQYF.

The rearrangement uses TRBV7-3 and TRBJ2-5, with 7 nucleotides matching TRBD2. This CDR3 region has 14 residues. J was trimmed by 4 bases and V by 0 bases; bases with no gene match: 2. Per the germline V gene, CDR1 is SGHTA and CDR2 is FQGTGA. The CDR3 region has the DNA TGTGCCAGCAGCTTAACGCCGGGGGGAGAGACCCAGTACTTC. Translated: CASSLTPGGETQYF. The full variable domain, its missing parts supplied by reference TRBV7-3 and TRBJ2-5, is GAGVSQTPSNKVTEKGKYVELRCDPISGHTALYWYRQSLGQGPEFLIYFQGTGAADDSGLPNDRFFAVRPEGSVSTLKIQRTERGDSAVYLCASSLTPGGETQYFGPGTRLLVL.

V gene TRBV6-2 or TRBV6-3 combines with J gene TRBJ1-4; D remains ambiguous. The V gene lost 2 bases and the J gene lost 0 bases, with 13 bases spanning the gap. The CDR3 totals 17 residues. The germline V gene encodes CDR1 MNHEY and CDR2 SVGEGT. The CDR3 spells CASSYGVSFATNEKLFF. Written as DNA, the CDR3 is TGTGCCAGCAGTTACGGCGTCAGCTTTGCAACTAATGAAAAACTGTTTTTT.

The V and J genes are TRBV28 and TRBJ2-3; 10 nucleotides align to TRBD2. Germline CDR1 MDHEN, CDR2 SYDVKM. This CDR3 has 17 residues. V lost 5 bases, J lost 4 bases, and 12 bases stayed unmatched. This chain's CDR3 is CASSPSGSYTASDTQYF. Here the CDR3 DNA reads TGTGCCAGCAGTCCTAGCGGGAGCTATACGGCCTCAGATACGCAGTATTTT.

This clonotype was counted a single time. A much more abundant neighbour one base away suggests this may be a read error. Written as DNA, the CDR3 is TGTGCCAGCAGCGCAGGGAATGGCAATCAGTCCCAGCATTTT. This sequence encodes CASSAGNGNQSQHF. The V call is TRBV9, the J call TRBJ1-5; D is possibly TRBD1 (5 bases). CDR1 SGDLS and CDR2 YYNGEE come from the germline V gene. CDR3 length: 14 amino acids.

J is TRBJ2-2 and V is TRBV12-3 or TRBV12-4; the D gene is possibly TRBD1 (5 bases). This CDR3 has 15 residues. V lost 6 bases and J 1 base, leaving 12 bases between the germline ends. The CDR3 nucleotides are TGTGCCAGCAGCTTGGGCAGGGTGAACACCGGGGAGCTGTTTTTT. Protein: CASSLGRVNTGELFF.

The chain uses TRBV2 and TRBJ2-5; 12 bases agree with TRBD2. V shed 6 bases, J shed 5 bases, and the junction held 7 bases outside the gene matches. CDR1 and CDR2 (germline): SNHLY, FYNNEI. This CDR3 has 15 residues. The DNA of the CDR3 is TGTGCCAGCAGATCAAGACTAGCGGGAGATGAGACCCAGTACTTC. Translating it yields CASRSRLAGDETQYF.